The 27 T cell receptor beta chains reported below all come from one sample, sequenced in a study of shared clonotypes between healthy human individuals. Sequencing used immunoSEQ multiplex PCR; TCRdb keeps in-frame clones, though not all of them. Among just over 2,000,000 clones, over 85% were seen once, and the ten largest hold roughly 0.13%. Sequences were obtained from naive CD4+ T cells sorted from blood. Subset: CD45RA+ positively selected. All receptors come from a man aged 18 to 29 in good health.

The V call is TRBV2, the J call TRBJ1-2, with 10 bases aligning to TRBD1. The CDR3 is 17 amino acids. Germline trimming cut 1 base from V and 4 bases from J; bases unmatched to any gene: 9. The V gene's germline CDR1 is SNHLY and CDR2 FYNNEI. CDR3 coding DNA: TGTGCCAGCAGTGAAGAGGAGACAGGGGGCCCCATCTATGGCTACACCTTC. Protein product: CASSEEETGGPIYGYTF.

The rearrangement links TRBV6-6 to TRBJ2-1; 9 bases match TRBD2. Trimming at V came to 6 bases and at J to 5 bases, leaving 5 bases not matched to a gene. This CDR3 comprises 14 residues. The germline V gene encodes CDR1 MNHNY and CDR2 SVGAGI (reference sequence). The CDR3 loop is CASSSSGENNEQFF. CDR3 sequence (DNA): TGTGCCAGCAGCTCTAGCGGGGAAAACAATGAGCAGTTCTTC.

As regards this clone: Different DNA sequences within this sample yield the same CDR3. The V gene is TRBV6-5, the J gene TRBJ2-7; D remains ambiguous. V was trimmed by 5 bases and J by 2 bases, leaving 4 bases between them. CDR1 MNHEY and CDR2 SVGAGI come from the germline V gene. The CDR3 length is 11 residues. CDR3 amino acids: CASSQTYEQYF. DNA of the CDR3: TGTGCCAGCAGTCAAACCTACGAGCAGTACTTC.

The genes are TRBV5-1 and TRBJ2-5; a possible D gene is TRBD1 (6 bases). The V end was cut by 0 bases, the J end by 5 bases, with 14 bases between. Germline V gene sequence: CDR1 SGHRS, CDR2 YFSETQ. This CDR3 has 15 residues. CDR3: CASSLVLQGSETQYF. In DNA, the CDR3 is TGCGCCAGCAGCTTGGTGCTTCAGGGGTCGGAGACCCAGTACTTC.

The chain uses TRBV6-5 and TRBJ2-7; 7 bases are shared with TRBD2. The CDR3 is 15 amino acids. Germline CDR1 reads MNHEY; CDR2 reads SVGAGI. Trimming took 0 bases from V and 5 from J; bases not matched to a gene: 7. CDR3 protein: CASSYSSGDRHEQYF. CDR3 DNA sequence: TGTGCCAGCAGTTACTCAAGCGGGGACCGGCACGAGCAGTACTTC.

The rearrangement joins TRBV7-9 to TRBJ2-2; D remains ambiguous. The CDR3 totals 13 residues. CDR1 is SEHNR, CDR2 FQNEAQ, per germline (reference sequence). V was shortened by 1 base and J by 7 bases, with 7 bases between the two germline ends. The CDR3 region has the DNA TGTGCCAGCAGCTTAGAGTTGGGCGGGGAGCTGTTTTTT. It is translated as CASSLELGGELFF.

The rearrangement joins TRBV6-6 to TRBJ2-5, with 8 bases identical to TRBD1. The germline CDR1 and CDR2 sequences are MNHNY and SVGAGI (reference sequence). The CDR3 covers 14 residues. Trimming cost V 5 bases and J 2 bases; bases outside gene matches: 4. The CDR3 coding sequence is TGTGCCAGCAGTCGACAGGGGATACAAGAGACCCAGTACTTC. Protein sequence: CASSRQGIQETQYF.

This chain joins TRBV7-9 and TRBJ2-7, with unresolved D. CDR3 length equals 13 residues. Trimming left V 3 bases short and J 0 bases short, with 6 bases between. Germline V gene sequence: CDR1 SEHNR, CDR2 FQNEAQ (reference sequence). The CDR3: CASSFRSSYEQYF. In DNA, the CDR3 is TGTGCCAGCAGCTTCAGGTCCTCCTACGAGCAGTACTTC.

Of note for this clone: This may stem from a read error, because a much larger clone lies one nucleotide away. In the same sample, other DNA sequences code for this CDR3. This chain links TRBV2 with TRBJ1-5; D is unresolved. The CDR3 consists of 13 residues. The germline V and J ends were trimmed by 6 bases and 0 bases, with 6 bases remaining between them. Germline CDR1 and CDR2: SNHLY and FYNNEI. CDR3 protein: CASSTDSNQPQHF. The CDR3, as DNA: TGTGCCAGCAGCACAGATAGCAATCAGCCCCAGCATTTT.

Turning to this clone: The identical CDR3 is also encoded by other nucleotide sequences in the sample. This chain connects TRBV5-1 to TRBJ2-7; a possible D gene is TRBD2 (6 bases). The germline gives CDR1 SGHRS, CDR2 YFSETQ. The CDR3 is 14 residues long. V shed 0 bases and J shed 1 base, with 8 bases lying between them. For the CDR3, the DNA is TGCGCCAGCAGCTTGGAGGGGACTTCCTACGAGCAGTACTTC. As protein: CASSLEGTSYEQYF.

The chain couples TRBV9 to TRBJ1-1; 11 bases are a match to TRBD1. Trimming at V came to 0 bases and at J to 5 bases, leaving 6 bases not matched to a gene. The CDR3 is 16 residues long. Looked up from germline, CDR1 is SGDLS and CDR2 is YYNGEE. CDR3 residues: CASSVALGTGGTEAFF. The CDR3 DNA reads TGTGCCAGCAGCGTAGCTCTGGGGACAGGGGGAACTGAAGCTTTCTTT. The full variable domain, with the rest looked up from reference TRBV9 and TRBJ1-1, is DSGVTQTPKHLITATGQRVTLRCSPRSGDLSVYWYQQSLDQGLQFLIQYYNGEERAKGNILERFSAQQFPDLHSELNLSSLELGDSALYFCASSVALGTGGTEAFFGQGTRLTVV.

The V gene is TRBV10-3, the J gene TRBJ2-7, with 7 nucleotides matching TRBD2. There are 12 residues in the CDR3. Trimming at V came to 8 bases and at J to 5 bases, leaving 6 bases not matched to a gene. Germline CDR1 ENHRY, CDR2 SYGVKD. The CDR3 DNA reads TGTGCCATCGGGGAGGGAGGCCACGAGCAGTACTTC. Encoded protein: CAIGEGGHEQYF.

The gene calls are TRBV7-2 and TRBJ2-7; D not resolved. Germline-derived CDR1 and CDR2 are SGHTA and FQGNSA. Trimming took 2 bases from V and 0 from J, leaving 11 bases between them. The CDR3 covers 15 residues. CDR3 protein: CASSLSAGSSYEQYF. In DNA form, the CDR3 reads TGTGCCAGCAGCTTATCAGCAGGAAGCTCCTACGAGCAGTACTTC.

The CDR3 reads CASSERWAGGETQYF. The CDR3 DNA is TGTGCCAGCAGTGAACGCTGGGCGGGGGGAGAGACCCAGTACTTC. The rearrangement uses TRBV25-1 and TRBJ2-5; 8 positions match TRBD2. Germline V gene data show CDR1 as MGHDK and CDR2 as SYGVNS. V lost 2 bases, J lost 4 bases, and 6 bases stayed unmatched. The CDR3 contains 15 residues.

The chain is built from TRBV5-1 and TRBJ1-6; no clear D. This CDR3 is built from 14 residues. Trimming shortened V by 2 bases and J by 8 bases, and 11 bases separated the two germline ends. Germline assignment: CDR1 SGHRS and CDR2 YFSETQ. CDR3 bases: TGCGCCAGCAGCTTAGCTCCGAGGGATTCACCCCTCCACTTT. It translates to CASSLAPRDSPLHF. Variable domain in full (rest from reference TRBV5-1 and TRBJ1-6): KAGVTQTPRYLIKTRGQQVTLSCSPISGHRSVSWYQQTPGQGLQFLFEYFSETQRNKGNFPGRFSGRQFSNSRSEMNVSTLELGDSALYLCASSLAPRDSPLHFGNGTRLTVT.

The V gene is TRBV2, the J gene TRBJ2-3; D possibly corresponds to TRBD2 (6 bases). Deletions cut 5 bases from V and 0 bases from J, with 15 bases between. Germline CDR1 and CDR2: SNHLY and FYNNEI. There are 16 residues in the CDR3. CDR3 coding DNA: TGTGCCAGCAGTCGGCGGCGCGGGACTAGCACAGATACGCAGTATTTT. Translation gives CASSRRRGTSTDTQYF. Full variable domain (rest looked up from reference TRBV2 and TRBJ2-3): EPEVTQTPSHQVTQMGQEVILRCVPISNHLYFYWYRQILGQKVEFLVSFYNNEISEKSEIFDDQFSVERPDGSNFTLKIRSTKLEDSAMYFCASSRRRGTSTDTQYFGPGTRLTVL.

J is TRBJ2-7 and V is TRBV27; no firm D call. The CDR3 runs 11 residues. Germline values: CDR1 MNHEY, CDR2 SMNVEV (reference sequence). The V end lost 3 bases, the J end lost 7 bases, and 7 bases lay between the germline ends. CDR3 sequence (DNA): TGTGCCAGCAGTTTTATGGGAGAGCAGTACTTC. It specifies CASSFMGEQYF.

A word on this clone: Other nucleotide sequences in the sample specify the same CDR3. The rearrangement uses TRBV5-1 and TRBJ2-2; a weak D match, TRBD1 (6 bases). This CDR3 comprises 15 residues. Germline CDR1 is SGHRS and CDR2 is YFSETQ. The V and J ends lost 4 bases and 2 bases respectively, with 12 bases between them. The CDR3 DNA is TGCGCCAGCAGCCTACGGACAGACAACACCGGGGAGCTGTTTTTT. Translation: CASSLRTDNTGELFF.

The V call is TRBV11-3, the J call TRBJ2-5; D possibly corresponds to TRBD2 (6 bases). In germline, CDR1 is SGHNT, CDR2 YENEEA. This CDR3 contains 15 residues. Trimming removed 1 base at V and 1 base at J, with 10 bases between. The CDR3 protein is CASSLGRGVQETQYF. The CDR3 DNA reads TGTGCCAGCAGCTTAGGGAGGGGAGTCCAAGAGACCCAGTACTTC.

The chain uses TRBV18 and TRBJ1-5; D might be TRBD1 (6 bases). Germline-derived CDR1 and CDR2 are KGHSH and LQKENI. The CDR3 length is 19 residues. With 6 bases removed from V and 2 bases from J, the gap between germline ends came to 26 bases. CDR3 loop: CASSRTTFRGPMGNQPQHF. The DNA of the CDR3 is TGTGCCAGCTCGCGCACCACATTCAGGGGTCCTATGGGCAATCAGCCCCAGCATTTT.

The chain has TRBV18 and TRBJ1-1; 8 bases line up with TRBD1. Looked up from germline, CDR1 is KGHSH and CDR2 is LQKENI. Losses at the gene ends were 4 bases for V and 9 bases for J; bases not matched to a gene: 10. The CDR3 runs to 14 residues. CDR3 in amino acids: CASSRTGGDFQAFF. The CDR3 nucleotides read TGTGCCAGCTCACGAACAGGGGGTGATTTTCAAGCTTTCTTT.

This chain connects TRBV29-1 to TRBJ1-2, with D possibly TRBD1 on 6 matching bases. V was clipped by 6 bases and J by 4 bases, with 21 bases between them. Germline lookup yields CDR1 SQVTM and CDR2 ANQGSEA. CDR3 length: 15 residues. This CDR3 reads CSVEGGRQEFYGYTF. The DNA for the CDR3 is TGCAGCGTAGAGGGGGGTCGACAGGAATTCTATGGCTACACCTTC.

Worth noting for this clone: This CDR3 is also generated by other DNA sequences in the sample. This chain joins TRBV6-6 and TRBJ1-1; tentatively, D is TRBD1 (6 bases). Trimming removed 2 bases at V and 1 base at J, with 8 bases between. Looked up from germline, CDR1 is MNHNY and CDR2 is SVGAGI (reference sequence). CDR3 size: 14 residues. The CDR3 DNA reads as TGTGCCAGCAGTTACCCGGACAGGAACACTGAAGCTTTCTTT. Translated: CASSYPDRNTEAFF.

The V call is TRBV30, the J call TRBJ1-2, with TRBD1 matching over 7 bases. There are 14 residues in the CDR3. The trim removed 4 bases at V and 8 bases at J, leaving 13 bases unmatched. Per germline, CDR1 GTSNPN and CDR2 SVGIG (reference sequence). CDR3 nucleotide sequence: TGTGCCTGGACACTCGTAGGGGGCGCGGGCGGCTACACCTTC. Encoded protein: CAWTLVGGAGGYTF.

The chain links TRBV5-1 to TRBJ2-3, with D possibly TRBD1 on 6 matching bases. Germline CDR1 is SGHRS and CDR2 is YFSETQ. The germline V and J ends were trimmed by 4 bases and 3 bases, with 18 bases remaining between them. The CDR3 is 16 amino acids. The CDR3 sequence is CASSAGQGSITDTQYF. CDR3 bases: TGCGCCAGCAGCGCGGGCCAGGGGTCTATAACAGATACGCAGTATTTT.

The V call is TRBV28, the J call TRBJ2-5; 8 positions match TRBD2. The CDR3 is 14 amino acids. Germline loops: CDR1 MDHEN, CDR2 SYDVKM. V lost 6 bases, J lost 1 base, and 4 bases stayed unmatched. The CDR3 DNA sequence: TGTGCCAGCAGACCGGGAGGGGGCCAAGAGACCCAGTACTTC. Translating it yields CASRPGGGQETQYF.

J is TRBJ2-1 and V is TRBV5-3; D remains unclear. TRBV5-3 belongs to the ORF category, with a function that is uncertain. The CDR3 has 15 residues. The germline V and J ends were trimmed by 4 bases and 8 bases, with 19 bases remaining between them. CDR3 sequence: CARSRIVAANDEQFF. CDR3 in DNA: TGTGCCAGAAGCCGAATTGTGGCGGCCAACGATGAGCAGTTCTTC.